Each of the 23 T cell receptor beta chains below was sequenced from the same sample in a study of cytomegalovirus exposure and HLA in healthy donors. PCR employed 60 Vbeta and 13 Jbeta primers. Here immunoSEQ multiplex PCR was the method, and the copy in TCRdb shows in-frame clones only, minus some. The data hold around 180,000 clones, with roughly 87% observed a single time. Sequencing was performed on PBMCs. The receptors here all came from a woman aged 45-65 years in good health and CMV-seronegative.

The chain recombines TRBV10-2 with TRBJ1-5; the D is unclear. V was shortened by 3 bases and J by 2 bases, with 8 bases between the two germline ends. Germline V gene data show CDR1 as WSHSY and CDR2 as SAAADI. This CDR3 is built from 14 residues. The CDR3 region is CASSDSSRNQPQHF. DNA for the CDR3: TGCGCCAGCAGTGACAGTTCCCGCAATCAGCCCCAGCATTTT.

The chain's CDR3 is CASSEAGTVLSYEQYF. Here the CDR3 DNA reads TGTGCCAGCAGTGAAGCCGGGACAGTCCTCTCCTACGAGCAGTACTTC. The gene calls are TRBV2 and TRBJ2-5, with 7 bases fitting TRBD1. The DNA end is more similar to TRBJ2-7, so the J call may be wrong. Germline values: CDR1 SNHLY, CDR2 FYNNEI. This CDR3 has 16 amino acids.

V and J are TRBV30 and TRBJ1-1; weak D call: TRBD1 (5 bases). Trimming cost V 2 bases and J 9 bases, with 19 bases left between them. The CDR3 has 14 residues. The V gene's germline CDR1 is GTSNPN and CDR2 SVGIG (reference sequence). CDR3 DNA: TGTGCCTGGAGTCCAAGCTTCCGACAGTACCAAGCTTTCTTT. Its translation is CAWSPSFRQYQAFF. The complete variable domain, with remaining parts taken from reference TRBV30 and TRBJ1-1, reads SQTIHQWPATLVQPVGSPLSLECTVEGTSNPNLYWYRQAAGRGLQLLFYSVGIGQISSEVPQNLSASRPQDRQFILSSKKLLLSDSGFYLCAWSPSFRQYQAFFGQGTRLTVV.

This clone was recorded once. J is TRBJ2-5 and V is TRBV5-1; 9 bases line up with TRBD2. With V trimmed by 3 bases and J by 4 bases, 4 bases remained unmatched. CDR3 length: 14 amino acids. Germline V lookup: CDR1 SGHRS, CDR2 YFSETQ. The CDR3 region has the DNA TGCGCCAGCAGCTCTGGCGGGGGGGGAGAGACCCAGTACTTC. Its translation: CASSSGGGGETQYF.

This clone turned up a few times. This CDR3 reads CASGGTYGYTF. CDR3 DNA sequence: TGTGCCTCCGGGGGGACCTATGGCTACACCTTC. This rearrangement joins TRBV30 to TRBJ1-2; perhaps TRBD1 as D (5 bases). Trimming cost V 7 bases and J 4 bases, with 10 bases left between them. The CDR3 loop spans 11 amino acids. Germline CDR1 reads GTSNPN; CDR2 reads SVGIG (reference sequence). Full variable domain (rest looked up from reference TRBV30 and TRBJ1-2): SQTIHQWPATLVQPVGSPLSLECTVEGTSNPNLYWYRQAAGRGLQLLFYSVGIGQISSEVPQNLSASRPQDRQFILSSKKLLLSDSGFYLCASGGTYGYTFGSGTRLTVV.

V gene TRBV5-4 combines with J gene TRBJ1-4; D unresolved. The CDR3 is 14 amino acids. The V and J ends lost 0 bases and 4 bases respectively, with 7 bases between them. The germline CDR1 and CDR2 sequences are SGHNT and YYREEE (reference sequence). CDR3 bases: TGTGCCAGCAGCTTGGCCCCCGGTAATGAAAAACTGTTTTTT. Residues: CASSLAPGNEKLFF.

This clone has a single count. The chain employs TRBV5-1 and TRBJ1-1, with TRBD1 matching 11 bases. V lost 6 bases, J lost 6 bases, and 7 bases stayed unmatched. Germline V lookup: CDR1 SGHRS, CDR2 YFSETQ. This CDR3 is built from 14 residues. In nucleotides, the CDR3 is TGCGCCAGCACCTCCGGACAGGGGGCCGCTGAAGCTTTCTTT. This translates into CASTSGQGAAEAFF.

V is TRBV27 and J is TRBJ2-2; 8 nucleotides line up with TRBD1. Unmatched junction bases numbered 10, after V lost 6 bases and J lost 4 bases. The CDR3 has 16 residues. From germline, CDR1 is MNHEY and CDR2 SMNVEV (reference sequence). The chain's CDR3 is CASRTTTGVTTGELFF. The CDR3 DNA sequence: TGTGCCAGCAGAACAACGACAGGGGTCACCACCGGGGAGCTGTTTTTT.

The J gene is TRBJ1-4, the V gene TRBV13; D is perhaps TRBD1 (5 bases). The CDR3 contains 16 residues. V was trimmed by 5 bases and J by 6 bases, leaving 19 bases between them. CDR1 is PRHDT, CDR2 FYEKMQ, per germline (reference sequence). The CDR3 spells CASSGTGGARDEKLFF. CDR3 DNA sequence: TGTGCCAGCAGCGGGACGGGCGGGGCAAGGGATGAAAAACTGTTTTTT.

This clone has a single count. V and J are TRBV28 and TRBJ1-1; TRBD1 aligns across 7 bases. The ends lost 5 bases at V and 2 bases at J; junction bases unmatched: 8. This CDR3 has 15 amino acids. Germline V lookup: CDR1 MDHEN, CDR2 SYDVKM. CDR3 loop: CASSTGQSSNTEAFF. The CDR3 DNA follows: TGTGCCAGCAGTACGGGACAGAGTTCTAACACTGAAGCTTTCTTT.

In its sample, this clone was seen once. This chain links TRBV30 with TRBJ2-1, with 8 positions matching TRBD1. The CDR3 runs 13 residues. Germline V CDR1 and CDR2: GTSNPN, SVGIG (reference sequence). J gave up 2 bases and V 5 bases, and 2 bases lay outside the gene matches. The CDR3 reads CAWGQGPYNEQFF. DNA for the CDR3: TGTGCCTGGGGACAGGGTCCCTACAATGAGCAGTTCTTC. The full variable domain, rest sourced from reference TRBV30 and TRBJ2-1, is SQTIHQWPATLVQPVGSPLSLECTVEGTSNPNLYWYRQAAGRGLQLLFYSVGIGQISSEVPQNLSASRPQDRQFILSSKKLLLSDSGFYLCAWGQGPYNEQFFGPGTRLTVL.

This clone was counted between two and nine times. The chain has TRBV7-9 and TRBJ1-1; D is possibly TRBD1 (5 bases). With 6 bases removed from V and 3 bases from J, the gap between germline ends came to 8 bases. From germline, CDR1 is SEHNR and CDR2 FQNEAQ (reference sequence). The CDR3 length is 12 residues. CDR3 protein: CASSIRDTEAFF. In nucleotides, the CDR3 is TGTGCCAGCAGTATCAGGGACACTGAAGCTTTCTTT.

The rearrangement links TRBV2 to TRBJ1-2; 8 bases are a match to TRBD1. Germline CDR1 SNHLY, CDR2 FYNNEI. V was clipped by 1 base and J by 3 bases; unmatched bases: 4. This CDR3 has 15 amino acids. The CDR3 bases are TGTGCCAGCAGTGAAGGACAGGGGCCTTACTATGGCTACACCTTC. Its translation is CASSEGQGPYYGYTF.

The V gene is TRBV11-2, the J gene TRBJ1-2; perhaps TRBD1 as D (5 bases). Germline CDR1 and CDR2: SGHAT and FQNNGV. This CDR3 has 13 residues. Trimming removed 5 bases at V and 8 bases at J, with 15 bases between. In DNA, the CDR3 is TGTGCCAGCAGCCGACAGTTTGTGCGGGGCTACACCTTC. Residues: CASSRQFVRGYTF.

The chain couples TRBV9 to TRBJ2-7; D may be TRBD1 (5 bases). The CDR3 length is 14 residues. V gave up 3 bases and J gave up 3 bases, with 13 bases separating them. CDR1 and CDR2 (germline): SGDLS, YYNGEE. For the CDR3, the DNA is TGTGCCAGCAGCGCCGAACATCAGGGCTACGAGCAGTACTTC. It yields the protein CASSAEHQGYEQYF.

The V and J genes are TRBV28 and TRBJ1-3; a weak D match, TRBD1 (6 bases). CDR3 size: 19 residues. CDR1 is MDHEN, CDR2 SYDVKM, per germline. Trimming removed 4 bases at V and 2 bases at J, with 24 bases between. The CDR3 sequence is CASSYIAHRVQGTGNTIYF. CDR3 nucleotides: TGTGCCAGCAGTTATATTGCTCACAGGGTACAGGGTACTGGAAACACCATATATTTT.

The V and J genes are TRBV19 and TRBJ2-5, with D possibly matching TRBD2 (5 bases). The V end was cut by 4 bases, the J end by 5 bases, with 14 bases between. The germline V gene encodes CDR1 LNHDA and CDR2 SQIVND (reference sequence). This CDR3 has 14 amino acids. In DNA, the CDR3 is TGTGCCAGTAGTAGGACTGGCGCGTGGGAGACCCAGTACTTC. Translation: CASSRTGAWETQYF.

V is TRBV11-2 and J is TRBJ2-5; perhaps TRBD2 as D (7 bases). The CDR3 sequence is 14 residues long. Deletions cut 2 bases from V and 5 bases from J, with 12 bases between. The V gene's germline CDR1 is SGHAT and CDR2 FQNNGV. CDR3 DNA: TGTGCCAGCAGCTTATTGGGGGGGCCTGAGACCCAGTACTTC. The encoded protein is CASSLLGGPETQYF.

This clone has just one count. CDR3 sequence reads: CASSLPGTSPYNEQFF. DNA for the CDR3: TGTGCCAGCAGCTTACCCGGGACTAGTCCCTACAATGAGCAGTTCTTC. The chain combines TRBV5-8 with TRBJ2-1; 8 nucleotides match TRBD2. CDR1 is SGHTS and CDR2 is YDEGEE in the germline V gene. This CDR3 region has 16 residues. The V segment lost 2 bases and the J segment 2 bases; nucleotides outside the gene matches: 6.

The chain uses TRBV7-2 and TRBJ2-5; TRBD2 aligns across 7 bases. The CDR3 has 14 residues. The V segment lost 1 base and the J segment 6 bases; nucleotides outside the gene matches: 5. Germline V gene lookup returns CDR1 SGHTA and CDR2 FQGNSA. CDR3 sequence reads: CASSLEGSGQTQYF. CDR3 nucleotides: TGTGCCAGCAGCTTAGAGGGTAGCGGGCAGACCCAGTACTTC.

The V gene is TRBV5-8, the J gene TRBJ2-1; D not resolved. CDR3 length: 15 residues. CDR1 is SGHTS and CDR2 is YDEGEE in the germline V gene. V gave up 3 bases and J gave up 5 bases, with 15 bases separating them. This chain's CDR3 is CASSYRDNRNNEQFF. The CDR3 DNA reads as TGTGCCAGCAGCTACCGCGACAATAGGAACAATGAGCAGTTCTTC.

There are a few counts of this clone. This chain joins TRBV9 and TRBJ1-1; D remains unclear. CDR1 and CDR2 from the germline V gene are SGDLS and YYNGEE. The V and J ends lost 0 bases and 1 base respectively, with 10 bases between them. The CDR3 length is 15 residues. The CDR3 sequence: CASSVDVGWNTEAFF. The CDR3, as DNA: TGTGCCAGCAGCGTAGATGTCGGTTGGAACACTGAAGCTTTCTTT.

The chain joins TRBV7-9 to TRBJ2-7, with 13 bases fitting TRBD2. Unmatched junction bases numbered 13, after V lost 4 bases and J lost 4 bases. CDR1 and CDR2 from the germline V gene are SEHNR and FQNEAQ (reference sequence). The CDR3 has 18 amino acids. CDR3 amino acids: CASSSRTGTSGVQYEQYF. The CDR3, as DNA: TGTGCCAGCAGCTCACGTACCGGGACTAGCGGGGTTCAATACGAGCAGTACTTC.